One and the same sample provided the 6 T cell receptor beta chains below, sequenced in a study of cytomegalovirus exposure and HLA in healthy donors. Profiled with immunoSEQ multiplex PCR; TCRdb holds only in-frame clones, not every one. The table lists some 230,000 clones, about 90% of them singletons. The sample comprised PBMCs. Receptors originate from a woman aged 18-30 years in good health and CMV-seronegative.

J is TRBJ2-7 and V is TRBV19; TRBD2 agrees at 7 bases. V gave up 4 bases and J gave up 5 bases; unmatched junction bases: 8. This CDR3 is built from 14 residues. Per the germline V gene, CDR1 is LNHDA and CDR2 is SQIVND (reference sequence). This CDR3 reads CASSKSGNIHEQYF. In nucleotides, the CDR3 is TGTGCCAGTAGTAAAAGCGGGAACATCCACGAGCAGTACTTC.

The V gene is TRBV9, the J gene TRBJ1-1; possibly TRBD1 for D (6 bases). Germline values: CDR1 SGDLS, CDR2 YYNGEE. V lost 3 bases, J lost 5 bases, and 17 bases lay in between. This CDR3 has 15 residues. CDR3 coding DNA: TGTGCCAGCAGCGGAGGGGACACTACGGGGACTGAAGCTTTCTTT. Translation gives CASSGGDTTGTEAFF. The entire variable domain, with the rest obtained from reference TRBV9 and TRBJ1-1, is as follows: DSGVTQTPKHLITATGQRVTLRCSPRSGDLSVYWYQQSLDQGLQFLIQYYNGEERAKGNILERFSAQQFPDLHSELNLSSLELGDSALYFCASSGGDTTGTEAFFGQGTRLTVV.

J is TRBJ2-3 and V is TRBV23-1; 8 nucleotides align to TRBD2. TRBV23-1 carries the ORF label, with uncertain function. CDR3 length: 16 residues. The V gene end was trimmed by 1 base and the J gene end by 5 bases; junction bases not matched to a gene: 8. The CDR3 sequence is CASSQLREAWRDTQYF. Here the CDR3 DNA reads TGCGCCAGCAGTCAATTGCGGGAGGCGTGGAGAGATACGCAGTATTTT.

This clone was found once. The chain is built from TRBV4-1 and TRBJ2-3; the match to TRBD2 covers 9 bases. J gave up 4 bases and V 0 bases, and 8 bases lay outside the gene matches. Germline V gene sequence: CDR1 MGHRA, CDR2 YSYEKL. This CDR3 has 17 residues. The CDR3 coding sequence is TGCGCCAGCAGCCAAGATTTGCCTAGCGGGACGTCAGATACGCAGTATTTT. Its protein is CASSQDLPSGTSDTQYF.

The rearrangement links TRBV28 to TRBJ2-2, with TRBD1 identical over 8 bases. The CDR3 contains 12 residues. CDR1 MDHEN and CDR2 SYDVKM come from the germline V gene. The junction had 4 bases not matched to a gene; V was cut back by 7 bases and J by 9 bases. CDR3 bases: TGTGCCAGCAAGGCAGGGGGCCGGGAGCTGTTTTTT. Protein sequence: CASKAGGRELFF.

In this sample, this clone turned up once. The rearrangement links TRBV4-2 to TRBJ2-5, with D perhaps matching TRBD1 (5 bases). The CDR3 has 16 residues. With 4 bases removed from V and 4 bases from J, the gap between germline ends came to 19 bases. CDR1 and CDR2 (germline): LGHNA, YNFKEQ. The CDR3 sequence: CASSPDRTIGAETQYF. CDR3 coding DNA: TGTGCCAGCAGCCCCGATAGGACCATTGGGGCAGAGACCCAGTACTTC.